This TCR beta chain was observed in a study of spatial heterogeneity in lung cancer. About the research overall: Beta-chain sequences were consistently detected more often than alpha-chain sequences. Study results and limitations: Coverage of tumor T cells, by estimate, reached 6.5% to 8% for alpha chains and about 12% for beta chains. How many expanded intratumoral alpha and beta TCRs were present tracked the tumor mutation count, which was a count of nonsynonymous mutations.

There are many counts of this clonotype. The antigen remains unidentified. Stated time point: sample taken at primary tumor resection. Donors were under 90 untreated early-stage non-small cell lung cancer patients. From tumor, nontumor lung or frozen PBMC, whole RNA was taken unsorted for sequencing. TCRdb recomputed calls from the 5' RACE reads with MiXCR, one row per CDR3 protein. The sample contains nearly 10,000 distinct CDR3 sequences, more than 5% of which appear only once. V lost 2 bases, J lost 3 bases, and 12 bases lay in between. The CDR3 is 15 residues long. The chain carries TRBV12-3 or TRBV12-4 and TRBJ2-3; D might be TRBD1 (6 bases). Specimen: lung tumor tissue, collected at surgery. The clonotype comes from a male donor with early-stage non-small cell lung cancer. This chain's CDR3 is CASSLQGSRTDTQYF. CDR3 DNA: TGTGCCAGCAGTTTACAGGGGTCCCGAACAGATACGCAGTATTTT.